The 12 T cell receptor beta chains presented below share a single source sample, sequenced in a study of cytomegalovirus exposure and HLA in healthy donors. The PCR used 60 Vbeta and 13 Jbeta primers. Measured with immunoSEQ multiplex PCR; TCRdb has only the in-frame clones, and not every one. Of around 160,000 clones in the sample, roughly 80% were seen once. The sample was PBMCs. These receptors were obtained from a human donor in good health.

This chain joins TRBV29-1 and TRBJ2-2, with a tentative D call TRBD2 (5 bases). V was trimmed by 7 bases and J by 5 bases, leaving 14 bases between them. This CDR3 region has 13 residues. The germline V gene has CDR1 SQVTM and CDR2 ANQGSEA. The DNA of the CDR3 is TGCAGCGCCCTACATCCGGGGACCGGGGAGCTGTTTTTT. Its translation: CSALHPGTGELFF.

About this clone itself: Its ends do not fully match the called genes, so a read error is possible. Other DNA sequences from this sample encode an identical CDR3 as well. The DNA for the CDR3 is TGTGCTAGCAGCGTAGAAGGGACAGTCTACGAGCAGTACTTC. The encoded protein is CASSVEGTVYEQYF. The J gene is TRBJ2-7, the V gene TRBV9; 7 positions agree with TRBD1. Germline V CDR1 and CDR2: SGDLS, YYNGEE. This CDR3 is built from 14 residues.

The chain couples TRBV6-6 to TRBJ2-5; the match to TRBD2 covers 7 bases. V dropped 8 bases and J dropped 6; count of bases not matched to a gene: 9. CDR1 MNHNY and CDR2 SVGAGI come from the germline V gene (reference sequence). The CDR3 covers 13 residues. Here the CDR3 DNA reads TGTGCCAGCGGGCCGGGGGGATTAAAGACCCAGTACTTC. Its translation is CASGPGGLKTQYF.

As for this clone: The same CDR3 arises from other DNA sequences in this sample as well. The J gene is TRBJ1-6, the V gene TRBV6-5, with unresolved D. This CDR3 is built from 16 residues. V was shortened by 0 bases and J by 0 bases, with 6 bases between the two germline ends. From germline, CDR1 is MNHEY and CDR2 SVGAGI. In DNA form, the CDR3 reads TGTGCCAGCAGTTACTCTGTTAACTCCTATAATTCACCCCTCCACTTT. Amino acids: CASSYSVNSYNSPLHF.

The chain recombines TRBV4-1 with TRBJ2-7, with TRBD1 matching over 7 bases. The CDR3 is made up of 17 amino acids. The junction had 15 bases not matched to a gene; V was cut back by 4 bases and J by 3 bases. Per the germline V gene, CDR1 is MGHRA and CDR2 is YSYEKL. The CDR3 loop reads CASSLTMGPGGSYEQYF. The CDR3 coding sequence is TGCGCCAGCAGCCTAACCATGGGGCCAGGGGGAAGCTACGAGCAGTACTTC.

The chain combines TRBV20-1 with TRBJ2-1; 9 positions agree with TRBD2. Germline CDR1 reads DFQATT; CDR2 reads SNEGSKA (reference sequence). CDR3 length equals 10 residues. Germline trimming cut 5 bases from V and 14 bases from J; bases unmatched to any gene: 4. In DNA form, the CDR3 reads TGCAGTGCTCCTAGCGGGGTGGAGTTCTTC. Translating it yields CSAPSGVEFF.

The rearrangement joins TRBV25-1 to TRBJ2-5, with 7 bases fitting TRBD2. CDR3 size: 17 residues. Per germline, CDR1 MGHDK and CDR2 SYGVNS. V lost 4 bases and J lost 4; bases outside the gene matches: 15. The CDR3 DNA is TGTGCCAGCAGTGGTTTCCAGCGGGGCGGGGAAAGAGAGACCCAGTACTTC. Protein: CASSGFQRGGERETQYF.

This chain joins TRBV11-2 and TRBJ2-7; D might be TRBD1 (5 bases). V was pared by 5 bases and J by 0 bases, with 17 bases between. Germline V gene sequence: CDR1 SGHAT, CDR2 FQNNGV. This CDR3 region has 16 residues. The chain's CDR3 is CASSGGAQGFSYEQYF. DNA for the CDR3: TGTGCCAGCAGCGGTGGGGCGCAGGGATTCTCCTACGAGCAGTACTTC.

This clone was recorded a few times. This chain joins TRBV5-1 and TRBJ2-2; perhaps TRBD2 as D (6 bases). Germline V gene sequence: CDR1 SGHRS, CDR2 YFSETQ. With 2 bases removed from V and 2 bases from J, the gap between germline ends came to 10 bases. This CDR3 contains 15 residues. Here the CDR3 reads CASSLALANTGELFF. Written as DNA, the CDR3 is TGCGCCAGCAGCTTAGCACTAGCAAACACCGGGGAGCTGTTTTTT.

J is TRBJ2-2 and V is TRBV5-4; 11 bases are shared with TRBD1. The V gene's germline CDR1 is SGHNT and CDR2 YYREEE (reference sequence). V gave up 5 bases and J gave up 3 bases; unmatched junction bases: 3. The CDR3 is 15 amino acids. CDR3 sequence (DNA): TGTGCCAGCAGGGACAGGGGGCAGGACACCGGGGAGCTGTTTTTT. Amino acids: CASRDRGQDTGELFF.

The chain carries TRBV5-1 and TRBJ2-4; D is ambiguous. Germline CDR1 SGHRS, CDR2 YFSETQ. The length of the CDR3 is 16 residues. V dropped 1 base and J dropped 1 base, with 12 bases sitting between them. The CDR3 loop reads CASSLRTADAKNIQYF. The CDR3 region has the DNA TGCGCCAGCAGCTTGAGAACAGCCGATGCCAAAAACATTCAGTACTTC.

This clone showed up just once. V and J are TRBV11-2 and TRBJ2-1, with 9 bases that match TRBD2. Unmatched junction bases numbered 4, after V lost 5 bases and J lost 5 bases. Germline V CDR1 and CDR2: SGHAT, FQNNGV. This CDR3 contains 14 residues. The CDR3 protein is CASSPAGGNNEQFF. Written as DNA, the CDR3 is TGTGCCAGCAGCCCAGCGGGGGGCAACAATGAGCAGTTCTTC. Complete variable domain (other parts from reference TRBV11-2 and TRBJ2-1): EAGVAQSPRYKIIEKRQSVAFWCNPISGHATLYWYQQILGQGPKLLIQFQNNGVVDDSQLPKDRFSAERLKGVDSTLKIQPAKLEDSAVYLCASSPAGGNNEQFFGPGTRLTVL.